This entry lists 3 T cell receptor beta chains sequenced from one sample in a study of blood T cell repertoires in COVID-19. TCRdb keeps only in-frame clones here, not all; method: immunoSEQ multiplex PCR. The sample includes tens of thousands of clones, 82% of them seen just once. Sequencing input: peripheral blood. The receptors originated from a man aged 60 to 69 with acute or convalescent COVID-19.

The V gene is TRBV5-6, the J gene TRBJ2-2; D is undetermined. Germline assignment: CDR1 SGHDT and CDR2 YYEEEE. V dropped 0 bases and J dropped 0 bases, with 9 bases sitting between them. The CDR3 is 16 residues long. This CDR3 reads CASSLGRSANTGELFF. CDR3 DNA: TGTGCCAGCAGCTTGGGGAGAAGTGCGAACACCGGGGAGCTGTTTTTT.

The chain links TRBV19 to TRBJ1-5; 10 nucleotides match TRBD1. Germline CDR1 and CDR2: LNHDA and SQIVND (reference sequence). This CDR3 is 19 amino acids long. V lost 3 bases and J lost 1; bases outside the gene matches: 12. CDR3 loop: CASSIRGTGVFWSNQPQHF. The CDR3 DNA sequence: TGTGCCAGTAGTATCAGGGGGACAGGGGTTTTTTGGAGCAATCAGCCCCAGCATTTT.

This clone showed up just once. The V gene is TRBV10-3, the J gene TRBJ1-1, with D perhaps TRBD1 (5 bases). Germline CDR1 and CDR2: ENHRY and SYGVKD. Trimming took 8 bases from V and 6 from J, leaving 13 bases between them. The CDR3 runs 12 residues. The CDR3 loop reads CAISTGGSEAFF. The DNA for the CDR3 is TGTGCCATCTCTACCGGGGGGTCTGAAGCTTTCTTT.